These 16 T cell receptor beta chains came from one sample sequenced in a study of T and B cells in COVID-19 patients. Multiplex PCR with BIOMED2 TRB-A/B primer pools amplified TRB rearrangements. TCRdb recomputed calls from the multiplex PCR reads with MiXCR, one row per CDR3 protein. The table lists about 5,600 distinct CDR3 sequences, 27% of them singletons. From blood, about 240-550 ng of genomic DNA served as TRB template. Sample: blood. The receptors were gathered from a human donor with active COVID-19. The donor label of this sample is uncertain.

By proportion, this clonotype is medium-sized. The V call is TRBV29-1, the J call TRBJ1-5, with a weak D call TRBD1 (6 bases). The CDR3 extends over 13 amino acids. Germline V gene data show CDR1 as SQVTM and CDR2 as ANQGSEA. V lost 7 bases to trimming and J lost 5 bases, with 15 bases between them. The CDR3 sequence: CSAGPGVDQPQHF. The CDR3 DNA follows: TGCAGCGCAGGGCCAGGGGTAGATCAGCCCCAGCATTTT.

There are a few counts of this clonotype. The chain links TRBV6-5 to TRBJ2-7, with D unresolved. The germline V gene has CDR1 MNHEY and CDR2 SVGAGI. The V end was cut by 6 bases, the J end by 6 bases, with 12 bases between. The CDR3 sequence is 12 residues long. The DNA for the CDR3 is TGTGCCAGCAGCCGCAAGCCTGCCGAGCAGTACTTC. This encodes CASSRKPAEQYF.

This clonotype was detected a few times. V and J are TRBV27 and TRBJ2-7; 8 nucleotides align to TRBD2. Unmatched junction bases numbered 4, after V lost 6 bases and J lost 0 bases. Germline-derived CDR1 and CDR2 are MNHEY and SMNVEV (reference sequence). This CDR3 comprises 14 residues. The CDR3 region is CASSRLASSYEQYF. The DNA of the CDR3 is TGTGCCAGCAGCAGACTAGCGAGCTCCTACGAGCAGTACTTC.

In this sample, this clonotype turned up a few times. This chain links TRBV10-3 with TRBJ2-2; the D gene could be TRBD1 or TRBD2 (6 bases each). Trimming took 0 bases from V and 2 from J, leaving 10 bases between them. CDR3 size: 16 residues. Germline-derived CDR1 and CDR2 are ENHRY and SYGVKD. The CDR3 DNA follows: TGTGCCATCAGTGAGTCAACGGGGGCAAACACCGGGGAGCTGTTTTTT. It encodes CAISESTGANTGELFF.

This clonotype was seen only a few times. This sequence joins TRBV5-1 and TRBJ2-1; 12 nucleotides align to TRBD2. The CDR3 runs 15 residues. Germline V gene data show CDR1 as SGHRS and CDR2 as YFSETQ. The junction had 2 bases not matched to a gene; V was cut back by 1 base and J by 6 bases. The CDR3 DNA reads TGCGCCAGCAGCTTGCCTAGCGGGAGGGCCAATGAGCAGTTCTTC. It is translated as CASSLPSGRANEQFF.

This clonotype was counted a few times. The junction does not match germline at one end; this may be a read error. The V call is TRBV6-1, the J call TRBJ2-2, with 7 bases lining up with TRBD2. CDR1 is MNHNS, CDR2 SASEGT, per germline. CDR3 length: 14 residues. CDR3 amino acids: CAISLAVNTGELFF. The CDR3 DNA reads TGTGCCATCAGTCTAGCGGTGAACACCGGGGAGCTGTTTTTT.

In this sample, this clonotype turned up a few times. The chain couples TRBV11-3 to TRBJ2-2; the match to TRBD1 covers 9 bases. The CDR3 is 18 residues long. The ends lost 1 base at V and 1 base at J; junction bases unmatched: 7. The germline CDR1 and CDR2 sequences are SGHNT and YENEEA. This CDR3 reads CASSLALSGQGNTGELFF. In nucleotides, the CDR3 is TGTGCCAGCAGCTTAGCCCTTTCGGGACAGGGGAACACCGGGGAGCTGTTTTTT.

CDR3 nucleotide sequence: TGTGCCAGCAGCCGTGATTCCGGGGTAAACACCGGGGAGCTGTTTTTT. It translates to CASSRDSGVNTGELFF. The chain uses TRBV11-3 and TRBJ2-2; maybe TRBD2 (5 bases). The CDR3 runs to 16 residues. The V and J ends lost 5 bases and 2 bases respectively, with 15 bases between them. Per the germline V gene, CDR1 is SGHNT and CDR2 is YENEEA.

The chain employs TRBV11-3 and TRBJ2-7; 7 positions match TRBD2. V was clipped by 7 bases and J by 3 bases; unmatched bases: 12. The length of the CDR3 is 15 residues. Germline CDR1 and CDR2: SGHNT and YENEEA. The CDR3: CASNPRVAGGYEQYF. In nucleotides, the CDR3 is TGTGCCAGCAACCCGAGAGTAGCGGGCGGCTACGAGCAGTACTTC.

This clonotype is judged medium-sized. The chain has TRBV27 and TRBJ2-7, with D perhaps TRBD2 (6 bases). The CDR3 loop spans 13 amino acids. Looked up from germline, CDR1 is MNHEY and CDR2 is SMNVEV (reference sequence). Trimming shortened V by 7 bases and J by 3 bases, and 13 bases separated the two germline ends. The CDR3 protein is CASNSGENYEQYF. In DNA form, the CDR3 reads TGTGCCAGCAACTCGGGGGAAAACTACGAGCAGTACTTC.

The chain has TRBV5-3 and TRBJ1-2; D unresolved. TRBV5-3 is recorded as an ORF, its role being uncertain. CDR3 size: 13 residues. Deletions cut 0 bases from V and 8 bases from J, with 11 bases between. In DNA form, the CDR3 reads TGTGCCAGAAGCTTGGTTGGCCAAAAAGGCTACACCTTC. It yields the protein CARSLVGQKGYTF.

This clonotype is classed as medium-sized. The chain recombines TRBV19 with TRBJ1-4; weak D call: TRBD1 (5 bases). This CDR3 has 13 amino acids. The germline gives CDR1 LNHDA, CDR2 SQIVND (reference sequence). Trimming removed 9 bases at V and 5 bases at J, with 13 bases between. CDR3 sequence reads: CASRLGANEKLFF. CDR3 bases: TGTGCCAGCAGACTCGGGGCGAATGAAAAACTGTTTTTT.

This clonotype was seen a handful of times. CDR3 protein: CATSPYALMTDEAFF. The CDR3 DNA sequence: TGTGCCACCAGCCCGTATGCCCTGATGACGGATGAAGCTTTCTTT. This chain links TRBV15 with TRBJ1-1; D unresolved. The CDR3 is made up of 15 amino acids. Germline CDR1 LNHNV, CDR2 YYDKDF (reference sequence). Deletions cut 5 bases from V and 7 bases from J, with 20 bases between.

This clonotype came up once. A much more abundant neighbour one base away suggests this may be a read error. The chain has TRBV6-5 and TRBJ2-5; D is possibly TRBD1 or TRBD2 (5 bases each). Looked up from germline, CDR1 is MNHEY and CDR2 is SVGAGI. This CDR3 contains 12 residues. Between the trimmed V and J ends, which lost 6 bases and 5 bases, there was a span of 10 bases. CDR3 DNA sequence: TGTGCCAGCAGGGGGGATGCGGAGACCCAGTACTTC. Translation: CASRGDAETQYF.

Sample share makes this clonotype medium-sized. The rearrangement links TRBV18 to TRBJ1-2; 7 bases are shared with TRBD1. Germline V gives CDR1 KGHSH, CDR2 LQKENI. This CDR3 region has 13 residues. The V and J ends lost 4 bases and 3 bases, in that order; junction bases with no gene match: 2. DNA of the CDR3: TGTGCCAGCTCACTCGACAGGGACTATGGCTACACCTTC. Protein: CASSLDRDYGYTF.

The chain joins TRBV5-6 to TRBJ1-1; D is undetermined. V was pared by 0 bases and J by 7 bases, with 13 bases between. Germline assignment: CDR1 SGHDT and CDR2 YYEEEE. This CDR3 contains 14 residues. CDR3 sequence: CASSLGQPYSEAFF. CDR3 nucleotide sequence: TGTGCCAGCAGCTTGGGGCAGCCTTATAGTGAAGCTTTCTTT.